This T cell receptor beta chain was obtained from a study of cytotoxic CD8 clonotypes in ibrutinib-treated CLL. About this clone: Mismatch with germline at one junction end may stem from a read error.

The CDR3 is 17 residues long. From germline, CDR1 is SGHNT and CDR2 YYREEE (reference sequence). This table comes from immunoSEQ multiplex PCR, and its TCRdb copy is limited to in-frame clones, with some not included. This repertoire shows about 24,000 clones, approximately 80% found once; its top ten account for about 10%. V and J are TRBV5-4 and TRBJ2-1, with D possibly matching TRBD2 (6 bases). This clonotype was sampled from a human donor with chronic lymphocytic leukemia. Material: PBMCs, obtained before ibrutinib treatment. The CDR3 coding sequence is TGCGCCAGCAGCCAAGATCAAGGTCTAGCGTTCTACAATGAGCAGTTCTTC. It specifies CASSQDQGLAFYNEQFF. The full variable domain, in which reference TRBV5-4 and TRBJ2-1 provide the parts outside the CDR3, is ETGVTQSPTHLIKTRGQQVTLRCSSQSGHNTVSWYQQALGQGPQFIFQYYREEENGRGNFPPRFSGLQFPNYSSELNVNALELDDSALYLCASSQDQGLAFYNEQFFGPGTRLTVL.